This T cell receptor beta chain appears in the sequencing data of a study of cytotoxic CD8 clonotypes in ibrutinib-treated CLL. Study context: Responses comprised 24 partial and 2 complete; at median around 6 years, roughly 15 remained remitted and approximately 12 progressed. Productive templates per sample averaged 255,043; productive rearrangements, 94,082.

This clone was seen a handful of times. What it recognizes is unknown. Trimming pared 8 bases from V and 6 bases from J, leaving 10 bases between. The CDR3 length is 12 residues. Germline V gives CDR1 MNHEY, CDR2 SVGAGI. General study points: Sampling time points were not equivalent between sustained-remission and progressing patients.

The intended depth for sequencing was 1 in 200,000 to 1 in 1 million T cells. The assay was immunoSEQ multiplex PCR, and TCRdb's table has in-frame clones only and misses some. This sample yields some 300,000 clones, of which about 80% are seen a single time; 6.5% to 8% belongs to the top ten. The chain couples TRBV6-5 to TRBJ1-4; TRBD1 might be the D (6 bases). Source: PBMCs, taken before ibrutinib treatment. This receptor was identified in a human donor with chronic lymphocytic leukemia. Here the CDR3 reads CASGRGDEKLFF. In DNA, the CDR3 is TGTGCCAGCGGGAGGGGGGATGAAAAACTGTTTTTT.